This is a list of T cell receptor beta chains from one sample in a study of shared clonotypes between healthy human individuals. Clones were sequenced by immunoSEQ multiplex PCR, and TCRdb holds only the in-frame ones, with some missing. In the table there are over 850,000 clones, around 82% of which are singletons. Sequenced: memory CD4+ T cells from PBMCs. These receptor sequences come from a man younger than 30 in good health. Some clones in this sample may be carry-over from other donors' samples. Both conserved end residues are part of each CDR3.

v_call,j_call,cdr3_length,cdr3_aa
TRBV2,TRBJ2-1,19,CASSERGQGGTSAYNEQFF
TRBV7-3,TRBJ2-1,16,CASSFLAGTPVSEQFF
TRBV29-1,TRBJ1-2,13,CSVEEDRTGGYTF
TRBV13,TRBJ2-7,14,CASSLVRELGKQYF
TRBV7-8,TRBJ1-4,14,CASSLGQGAEKLFF
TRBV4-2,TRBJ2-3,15,CASSPGTGLTDTQYF
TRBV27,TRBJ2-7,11,CASGTSYEQYF
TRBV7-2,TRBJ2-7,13,CASSFGPNSEQYF
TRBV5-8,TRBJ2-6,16,CASRLTGGSGANVLTF
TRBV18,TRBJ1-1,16,CASSPRGTGQATEAFF
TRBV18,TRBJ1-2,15,CASSSGTGGVDGYTF
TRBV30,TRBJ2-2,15,CAWKTGGPYLGELFF
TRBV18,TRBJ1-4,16,CASSLDSFATNEKLFF
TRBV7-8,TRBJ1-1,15,CASISPGRSNTEAFF
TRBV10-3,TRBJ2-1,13,CAIRETTYNEQFF
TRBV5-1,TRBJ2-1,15,CASSLVVTVYNEQFF
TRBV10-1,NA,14,CASSDHRSSYEQYF
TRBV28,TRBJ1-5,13,CASRPFRDQPQHF
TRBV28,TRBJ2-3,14,CASRPGQWTDTQYF
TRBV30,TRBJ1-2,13,CAWDRGRVWGYTF
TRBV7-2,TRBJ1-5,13,CASSLLAGQPQHF
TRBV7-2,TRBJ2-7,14,CASSLPRYDNEQYF
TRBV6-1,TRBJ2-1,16,CAGSEPIAGGANEQFF
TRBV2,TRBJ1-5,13,CASSRALYQPQHF
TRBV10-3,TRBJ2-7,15,CAISESSGGPYEQYF
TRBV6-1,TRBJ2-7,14,CASSEGGQSYEQYF
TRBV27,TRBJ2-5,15,CASRELAGGTETQYF
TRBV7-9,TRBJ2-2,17,CASSRPDWGSNTGELFF
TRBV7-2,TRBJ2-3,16,CASSLRVAGGADTQYF
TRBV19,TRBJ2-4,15,CASMPSGSAKNIQYF
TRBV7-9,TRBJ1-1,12,CASSPIDREVIF
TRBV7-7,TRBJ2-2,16,CASSPRGAANTGELFF
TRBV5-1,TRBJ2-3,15,CASSFGGGIADTQYF
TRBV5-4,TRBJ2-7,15,CASSSDGFSSYEQYF
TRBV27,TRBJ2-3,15,CATVGLAGTLDTQYF
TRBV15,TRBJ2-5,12,CATSPSVETQYF
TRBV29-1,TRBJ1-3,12,CSVENSGNTIYF
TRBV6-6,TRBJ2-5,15,CASSSARTGQETQYF
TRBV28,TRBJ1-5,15,CASSLLQRGNQPQHF
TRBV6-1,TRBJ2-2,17,CASSEARSALAAGELFF
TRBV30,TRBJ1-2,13,CAWSGQPSAGYTF
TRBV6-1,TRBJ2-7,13,CASRWSRRYEQYF
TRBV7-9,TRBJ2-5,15,CASSGTSGPQETQYF
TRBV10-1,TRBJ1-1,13,CASSEKPNTEAFF